The 17 T cell receptor beta chains listed next were all sequenced from one sample in a study of blood T cells in healthy people across ages. Primers used in a second PCR of about 7 to 12 cycles were a sample-barcoded 5' primer and a J-beta primer mix. Via MiXCR, TCRdb re-called the 5' RACE reads, giving one row per CDR3 protein. The sample holds fewer than 1,000,000 distinct CDR3 sequences; more than 40% are singletons and the top ten take about 21%. Source material: blood. These receptor sequences come from a man aged 55 to 70 in good health.

V usage is TRBV6-5 and J usage is TRBJ2-1, with D tentatively TRBD1 or TRBD2 (5 bases each). Germline V CDR1 and CDR2: MNHEY, SVGAGI. Trimming took 6 bases from V and 7 from J, leaving 16 bases between them. The CDR3 loop spans 14 amino acids. The CDR3 reads CASSSGTGRNEQFF. DNA of the CDR3: TGTGCCAGCAGCTCTGGGACCGGTCGGAATGAGCAGTTCTTC.

The V call is TRBV3-1, the J call TRBJ2-7, with 9 bases lining up with TRBD1. The J call may be wrong; the DNA end is better matched by TRBJ2-4. Germline CDR1 is LGHDT and CDR2 is YNNKEL (reference sequence). The CDR3 has 17 residues. CDR3 amino acids: CASSQVSQGARQNIQYF. The CDR3, as DNA: TGTGCCAGCAGCCAAGTCTCACAGGGGGCACGTCAAAACATTCAGTACTTC.

This clonotype has only a few counts. This chain uses TRBV25-1 with TRBJ2-2, with D perhaps matching TRBD2 (5 bases). V dropped 5 bases and J dropped 6 bases, with 13 bases sitting between them. This CDR3 region has 14 residues. Germline assignment: CDR1 MGHDK and CDR2 SYGVNS. The CDR3, as DNA: TGTGCCAGCAGTCAACACGGGGTAGCCGGGGAGCTGTTTTTT. Protein: CASSQHGVAGELFF.

A word on this clonotype: At one boundary the junction diverges from the germline segment, which might be a read error. The chain couples TRBV5-1 to TRBJ2-7; 7 bases are shared with TRBD1. Germline loops: CDR1 SGHRS, CDR2 YFSETQ. CDR3 length: 15 residues. CDR3 in DNA: TGCGCCAGCAGCAACCTACAGGGGTTCTCCCACGAGCAGTACTTC. It codes for CASSNLQGFSHEQYF. The full variable domain, rest sourced from reference TRBV5-1 and TRBJ2-7, is KAGVTQTPRYLIKTRGQQVTLSCSPISGHRSVSWYQQTPGQGLQFLFEYFSETQRNKGNFPGRFSGRQFSNSRSEMNVSTLELGDSALYLCASSNLQGFSHEQYFGPGTRLTVT.

V gene TRBV27 combines with J gene TRBJ2-7; possibly TRBD1 for D (6 bases). There are 15 residues in the CDR3. V lost 3 bases, J lost 0 bases, and 12 bases lay in between. CDR1 is MNHEY, CDR2 SMNVEV, per germline (reference sequence). CDR3 DNA sequence: TGTGCCAGCAGTTTGGACAGATTTAGCTCCTACGAGCAGTACTTC. Its protein is CASSLDRFSSYEQYF.

This clonotype was counted between two and nine times. The rearrangement uses TRBV5-6 and TRBJ2-3, with no clear D. V lost 2 bases, J lost 0 bases, and 7 bases lay in between. The germline gives CDR1 SGHDT, CDR2 YYEEEE. The CDR3 spans 14 residues. CDR3 in DNA: TGTGCCAGCAGCTTTGGGCTAAGCACAGATACGCAGTATTTT. It is translated as CASSFGLSTDTQYF.

This chain links TRBV24-1 with TRBJ2-1; D ambiguous. The V gene's germline CDR1 is KGHDR and CDR2 SFDVKD. Trimming took off 5 bases at V and 9 bases at J, with 10 bases between the two ends. There are 12 residues in the CDR3. The CDR3 region is CATSGHNSEQFF. As DNA, the CDR3 is TGTGCCACCAGTGGTCATAACAGTGAGCAGTTCTTC.

The gene calls are TRBV7-2 and TRBJ1-6; TRBD1 matches 8 bases. J was trimmed by 10 bases and V by 4 bases; bases with no gene match: 9. This CDR3 is built from 15 residues. The germline V gene has CDR1 SGHTA and CDR2 FQGNSA. The CDR3 DNA follows: TGTGCCAGCAGCTCTCAGACAGGGGTCCAGTCACCCCTCCACTTT. The encoded protein is CASSSQTGVQSPLHF.

This clonotype was found a few times. This rearrangement joins TRBV11-2 to TRBJ2-7; TRBD2 agrees at 8 bases. Trimming cost V 1 base and J 6 bases; bases outside gene matches: 5. The CDR3 has 14 amino acids. The V gene's germline CDR1 is SGHAT and CDR2 FQNNGV. CDR3 region: CASSLGISGTEQYF. As DNA, the CDR3 is TGTGCCAGCAGCTTAGGGATTAGCGGGACCGAGCAGTACTTC. Using reference TRBV11-2 and TRBJ2-7 for the parts outside the CDR3, the full variable domain is EAGVAQSPRYKIIEKRQSVAFWCNPISGHATLYWYQQILGQGPKLLIQFQNNGVVDDSQLPKDRFSAERLKGVDSTLKIQPAKLEDSAVYLCASSLGISGTEQYFGPGTRLTVT.

V usage is TRBV11-2 and J usage is TRBJ2-3; perhaps TRBD1 as D (6 bases). Trimming took 2 bases from V and 5 from J, leaving 17 bases between them. The CDR3 has 16 residues. The germline CDR1 and CDR2 sequences are SGHAT and FQNNGV. This CDR3 reads CASSLSGTGFEDTQYF. CDR3 coding DNA: TGTGCCAGCAGCTTATCCGGCACAGGGTTCGAAGATACGCAGTATTTT.

This clonotype was seen ten or more times. The V gene is TRBV7-6, the J gene TRBJ2-1, with D possibly matching TRBD1 (5 bases). V was shortened by 1 base and J by 8 bases, with 6 bases between the two germline ends. The CDR3 has 12 amino acids. In germline, CDR1 is SGHVS, CDR2 FNYEAQ. Here the CDR3 DNA reads TGTGCCAGCAGCTTAGTAGGGGATGAGCAGTTCTTC. This encodes CASSLVGDEQFF.

The sample holds a few counts of this clonotype. One end of the junction is discordant with germline, which a read error may explain. The V gene is TRBV18, the J gene TRBJ2-7; a possible D gene is TRBD1 (5 bases). CDR3 length equals 14 residues. Germline V gene data show CDR1 as KGHSH and CDR2 as LQKENI. The CDR3 reads CASSPLQASHEQYF. CDR3 nucleotide sequence: TGTGCCAGCTCACCTCTACAGGCCTCCCACGAGCAGTACTTC.

This clonotype came up many times. This may be a read error: a much more frequent sequence differs by one nucleotide. The chain recombines TRBV6-2 or TRBV6-3 with TRBJ2-5; D is possibly TRBD1 (7 bases). V lost 2 bases, J lost 11 bases, and 21 bases lay in between. This CDR3 has 15 residues. The germline V gene encodes CDR1 MNHEY and CDR2 SVGEGT. The chain's CDR3 is CASSYPSAGGNEQYF. DNA for the CDR3: TGTGCCAGCAGTTACCCTAGCGCAGGGGGTAATGAGCAGTACTTC.

About this clonotype itself: Its ends do not fully match the called genes, so a read error is possible. The chain carries TRBV4-1 and TRBJ2-7, with a tentative D call TRBD1 (7 bases). Germline V CDR1 and CDR2: MGHRA, YSYEKL. The CDR3 totals 15 residues. The CDR3 DNA reads TGCGCCAGCAGCCAGACAGGGAGGAACTCCGACGAGCAGTACTTC. It yields the protein CASSQTGRNSDEQYF.

V is TRBV12-3 or TRBV12-4 and J is TRBJ2-3; 7 bases align to TRBD1. J was trimmed by 1 base and V by 7 bases; bases with no gene match: 5. The CDR3 totals 14 residues. CDR3 in amino acids: CASTEGAGTDTQYF. The DNA of the CDR3 is TGTGCCAGCACCGAGGGGGCAGGCACAGATACGCAGTATTTT.

This sequence joins TRBV7-9 and TRBJ1-4; unclear D gene. V was pared by 3 bases and J by 2 bases, with 10 bases between. The CDR3 covers 15 residues. Germline V CDR1 and CDR2: SEHNR, FQNEAQ (reference sequence). CDR3 in amino acids: CASSFKGTTNEKLFF. The CDR3 region has the DNA TGTGCCAGCAGCTTTAAAGGAACGACTAATGAAAAACTGTTTTTT.

The chain couples TRBV12-3 or TRBV12-4 to TRBJ1-5; TRBD1 aligns across 12 bases. The CDR3 loop spans 15 amino acids. Unmatched junction bases numbered 6, after V lost 6 bases and J lost 6 bases. The DNA of the CDR3 is TGTGCCAGCAGCCCCGGGACAGGGGGCGGTCAGCCCCAGCATTTT. This sequence encodes CASSPGTGGGQPQHF.